This passage covers 20 T cell receptor beta chains from one sample sequenced in a study of blood T cells in healthy people across ages. The second PCR ran roughly 6 to 11 cycles with a sample-barcoded 5' primer and J-beta primers. TCRdb passed the 5' RACE reads through MiXCR, listing each CDR3 protein once. The table records roughly 700,000 distinct CDR3 sequences, 45% to 50% of them present only once. Sequencing input: blood. The receptors were gathered from a woman aged 55-69 years in good health.

Many counts were recorded for this clonotype. The chain uses TRBV28 and TRBJ2-1, with D possibly matching TRBD2 (5 bases). From germline, CDR1 is MDHEN and CDR2 SYDVKM. The CDR3 runs to 11 residues. V gave up 6 bases and J gave up 7 bases, with 7 bases separating them. This chain's CDR3 is CASSGNNEQFF. The CDR3 DNA reads TGTGCCAGCAGCGGGAATAATGAGCAGTTCTTC.

This clonotype was seen only a few times. The CDR3 protein is CASSLGTESYEQYF. CDR3 sequence (DNA): TGTGCCAGCAGCTTGGGGACAGAGTCCTACGAGCAGTACTTC. The gene calls are TRBV7-3 and TRBJ2-7; TRBD1 matches 7 bases. V lost 3 bases and J lost 1; bases outside the gene matches: 3. Per the germline V gene, CDR1 is SGHTA and CDR2 is FQGTGA. The CDR3 is 14 residues long. The variable domain in full, with the rest retrieved from reference TRBV7-3 and TRBJ2-7, is GAGVSQTPSNKVTEKGKYVELRCDPISGHTALYWYRQSLGQGPEFLIYFQGTGAADDSGLPNDRFFAVRPEGSVSTLKIQRTERGDSAVYLCASSLGTESYEQYFGPGTRLTVT.

In DNA, the CDR3 is TGCAGCGGTCATACGGGGGTGAACAATGAGCAGTACTTC. Residues: CSGHTGVNNEQYF. V and J are TRBV29-1 and TRBJ2-4, with TRBD2 as a possible D gene (6 bases). CDR3 length equals 13 residues. The germline V gene has CDR1 SQVTM and CDR2 ANQGSEA. The V and J ends lost 7 bases and 13 bases respectively, with 23 bases between them. Full variable domain (outside the CDR3, taken from reference TRBV29-1 and TRBJ2-4): SAVISQKPSRDICQRGTSLTIQCQVDSQVTMMFWYRQQPGQSLTLIATANQGSEATYESGFVIDKFPISRPNLTFSTLTVSNMSPEDSSIYLCSGHTGVNNEQYFGAGTRLSVL.

The chain is built from TRBV9 and TRBJ2-3; D is possibly TRBD1 (5 bases). V lost 3 bases and J 4 bases, leaving 18 bases between the germline ends. The germline V gene encodes CDR1 SGDLS and CDR2 YYNGEE. This CDR3 has 16 amino acids. CDR3 amino acids: CASSASRVGRPDTQYF. The CDR3 DNA reads TGTGCCAGCAGCGCCTCCCGGGTGGGGCGACCAGATACGCAGTATTTT.

The V call is TRBV15, the J call TRBJ2-1, with TRBD2 matching 7 bases. There are 14 residues in the CDR3. The trim removed 6 bases at V and 7 bases at J, leaving 9 bases unmatched. Per the germline V gene, CDR1 is LNHNV and CDR2 is YYDKDF (reference sequence). DNA for the CDR3: TGTGCCACCAGGCGGGAGTACGATGGGAATGAGCAGTTCTTC. This gives the protein CATRREYDGNEQFF.

The chain uses TRBV29-1 and TRBJ1-5; 9 bases fit TRBD1. J gave up 3 bases and V 7 bases, and 4 bases lay outside the gene matches. This CDR3 is built from 13 residues. The germline CDR1 and CDR2 sequences are SQVTM and ANQGSEA. The CDR3 DNA reads as TGCAGCGCGGGACAGGGCTTCAATCAGCCCCAGCATTTT. It translates to CSAGQGFNQPQHF.

This clonotype has only a few counts. J is TRBJ2-3 and V is TRBV15, with 7 positions matching TRBD2. Unmatched junction bases numbered 7, after V lost 4 bases and J lost 6 bases. The length of the CDR3 is 14 residues. CDR1 and CDR2 from the germline V gene are LNHNV and YYDKDF (reference sequence). The CDR3 DNA reads TGTGCCACCAGCACTGTGGGAGGGTCGGATACGCAGTATTTT. Its translation is CATSTVGGSDTQYF.

The gene calls are TRBV15 and TRBJ2-7; possibly TRBD1 or TRBD2 for D (5 bases each). Between the trimmed V and J ends, which lost 3 bases and 5 bases, there was a span of 17 bases. The CDR3 totals 15 residues. The V gene's germline CDR1 is LNHNV and CDR2 YYDKDF (reference sequence). The CDR3 nucleotides are TGTGCCACCAGCAGCCCGGGGCCAGCTGGCCACGAGCAGTACTTC. Translating it yields CATSSPGPAGHEQYF.

This sequence joins TRBV30 and TRBJ2-7; 7 bases fit TRBD1. V lost 2 bases and J lost 2; bases outside the gene matches: 3. This CDR3 comprises 13 residues. CDR1 is GTSNPN and CDR2 is SVGIG in the germline V gene (reference sequence). CDR3 in DNA: TGTGCCTGGAGTAAGGGGGCCCCCTACGAGCAGTACTTC. This gives the protein CAWSKGAPYEQYF.

This clonotype came up many times. The chain recombines TRBV6-1 with TRBJ2-1, with TRBD1 as a possible D gene (6 bases). CDR3 length equals 14 residues. Germline V gene lookup returns CDR1 MNHNS and CDR2 SASEGT. V was cut by 5 bases and J by 2 bases, with 10 bases left in between. CDR3 sequence (DNA): TGTGCCAGCAGTCGGGACACCACCTACAATGAGCAGTTCTTC. Its protein product is CASSRDTTYNEQFF.

The chain combines TRBV11-2 with TRBJ2-1, with D perhaps matching TRBD1 or TRBD2 (5 bases each). Per germline, CDR1 SGHAT and CDR2 FQNNGV. The germline V and J ends were trimmed by 2 bases and 0 bases, with 11 bases remaining between them. CDR3 length: 16 amino acids. The CDR3 DNA reads TGTGCCAGCAGCTTAACCGGGACCACCTCCTACAATGAGCAGTTCTTC. Protein sequence: CASSLTGTTSYNEQFF.

A single count supports this clonotype. The rearrangement joins TRBV6-2 or TRBV6-3 to TRBJ2-4, with D perhaps matching TRBD1 (6 bases). V lost 6 bases and J 1 base, leaving 19 bases between the germline ends. From germline, CDR1 is MNHEY and CDR2 SVGEGT. This CDR3 has 17 residues. In nucleotides, the CDR3 is TGTGCCAGCAGCCCTCTCAACAGGGTACCGGCCAAAAACATTCAGTACTTC. Encoded protein: CASSPLNRVPAKNIQYF.

The chain has TRBV10-3 and TRBJ2-7; TRBD2 aligns across 12 bases. CDR1 ENHRY and CDR2 SYGVKD come from the germline V gene. The CDR3 loop spans 18 amino acids. The V segment lost 6 bases and the J segment 7 bases; nucleotides outside the gene matches: 19. The CDR3 spells CAIRSLAVTSGSYNEQYF. In DNA form, the CDR3 reads TGTGCCATCAGATCACTTGCCGTGACTAGCGGGAGCTACAATGAGCAGTACTTC.

This clonotype was counted only a few times. The gene calls are TRBV6-2 or TRBV6-3 and TRBJ2-1; no definite D call. V was shortened by 6 bases and J by 0 bases, with 6 bases between the two germline ends. The CDR3 has 13 residues. Per germline, CDR1 MNHEY and CDR2 SVGEGT. The CDR3 sequence: CASSKDSYNEQFF. CDR3 nucleotide sequence: TGTGCCAGCAGCAAGGACTCCTACAATGAGCAGTTCTTC.

This clonotype turned up a few times. The chain couples TRBV4-2 to TRBJ2-7; D perhaps matches TRBD2 (5 bases). Trimming cost V 4 bases and J 7 bases, with 14 bases left between them. Germline-derived CDR1 and CDR2 are LGHNA and YNFKEQ. The CDR3 contains 13 residues. DNA of the CDR3: TGTGCCAGCAGCCGAGATCTGAGGGATGAGCAGTACTTC. Its protein is CASSRDLRDEQYF.

This clonotype was detected many times. V and J are TRBV6-2 or TRBV6-3 and TRBJ2-7, with D uncertain. Trimming cost V 0 bases and J 3 bases, with 9 bases left between them. Germline-derived CDR1 and CDR2 are MNHEY and SVGEGT. The length of the CDR3 is 14 residues. The CDR3 loop is CASSYSTDNYEQYF. DNA of the CDR3: TGTGCCAGCAGTTACTCCACAGACAACTACGAGCAGTACTTC.

Only a few counts were recorded for this clonotype. V and J are TRBV20-1 and TRBJ2-1; unclear D gene. V dropped 7 bases and J dropped 6 bases, with 13 bases sitting between them. The CDR3 sequence is 12 residues long. Germline-derived CDR1 and CDR2 are DFQATT and SNEGSKA (reference sequence). The CDR3 loop reads CSVVSRGNEQFF. As DNA, the CDR3 is TGCAGTGTTGTCTCCCGCGGCAATGAGCAGTTCTTC.

This clonotype appeared many times. The chain recombines TRBV7-9 with TRBJ1-1, with 9 bases matching TRBD1. Germline V CDR1 and CDR2: SEHNR, FQNEAQ (reference sequence). The trim removed 5 bases at V and 8 bases at J, leaving 9 bases unmatched. The CDR3 covers 14 residues. The DNA for the CDR3 is TGTGCCAGCAGCCCGGGACAGGGCCTCCCAGAAGCTTTCTTT. Residues: CASSPGQGLPEAFF.

This chain connects TRBV6-2 or TRBV6-3 to TRBJ1-1; no definite D call. Germline V gene lookup returns CDR1 MNHEY and CDR2 SVGEGT. The CDR3 sequence is 16 residues long. The V end lost 6 bases, the J end lost 4 bases, and 21 bases lay between the germline ends. CDR3 sequence: CASRRGWFLSGTEAFF. CDR3 bases: TGTGCCAGCAGAAGAGGGTGGTTTTTGTCAGGCACTGAAGCTTTCTTT.

A few counts support this clonotype. This chain joins TRBV10-3 and TRBJ2-1, with 9 bases matching TRBD1. Germline CDR1 reads ENHRY; CDR2 reads SYGVKD. This CDR3 region has 15 residues. J gave up 9 bases and V 4 bases, and 10 bases lay outside the gene matches. CDR3 nucleotide sequence: TGTGCCATCAGTGGCTCCACAGGGGGCTTCGGTGAGCAGTTCTTC. Encoded protein: CAISGSTGGFGEQFF.